This T cell receptor beta chain comes out of a study of naive and memory T cell subsets. Germline V lookup: CDR1 LGHNA, CDR2 YSLEER. The CDR3 is 18 residues long. Losses at the gene ends were 1 base for V and 0 bases for J; bases not matched to a gene: 8. The beta constant-region primer was an equimolar mix of two oligonucleotides covering TRBC1 and TRBC2. Nested alpha and beta constant-region primers with the SP2 primer drove four PCR rounds on ligated cDNA. TCRdb called the UMI-ligation and nested PCR reads again in MiXCR, with one record for every CDR3 protein. The repertoire holds more than 95,000 distinct CDR3 sequences, with about 14% as singletons. The study, taken as a whole, reports: In naive cells, over 90% of TCR sequences were seen only once. TCR counts from RNA may reflect activation-linked expression changes. In CD4 and CD8 cells, diversity dropped from naive through EMRA. Especially in CD8 cells, naive repertoires contained a few larger clonotypes, possibly CD45RA-re-expressing memory cells. Clonotypes here are unpaired alpha or beta chain sequences.

This clonotype was seen at least ten times. Its antigen is not identified. The sequenced material came from naive CD8+ T cells from blood. This TCR came from a human donor in good health. V usage is TRBV4-3 and J usage is TRBJ2-2; 7 bases are a match to TRBD1. CDR3 protein: CASSQVIWDSANTGELFF. CDR3 nucleotides: TGCGCCAGCAGCCAAGTTATATGGGACAGCGCGAACACCGGGGAGCTGTTTTTT.